What follows are 8 T cell receptor beta chains derived from one specimen sequenced in a study of blood T cell repertoires in COVID-19. Sequenced by immunoSEQ multiplex PCR; TCRdb stores in-frame clones only, minus some. Here the sample spans about 380,000 clones, less than 90% being singletons. Specimen: PBMCs or T cells enriched from blood (not recorded which). All receptors come from a young woman who had recovered from COVID-19.

The CDR3 sequence: CASSNAPTSGAGMPETQYF. The CDR3 region has the DNA TGTGCCAGCAGCAACGCTCCGACTAGCGGGGCGGGTATGCCGGAGACCCAGTACTTC. The chain recombines TRBV5-4 with TRBJ2-5; 11 nucleotides line up with TRBD2. Germline CDR1 SGHNT, CDR2 YYREEE (reference sequence). The V and J ends lost 4 bases and 5 bases, in that order; junction bases with no gene match: 19. The CDR3 extends over 19 amino acids.

The chain carries TRBV6-2 or TRBV6-3 and TRBJ2-3; TRBD1 is a possible D gene (6 bases). Germline V gene lookup returns CDR1 MNHEY and CDR2 SVGEGT. The CDR3 contains 12 residues. The germline V and J ends were trimmed by 5 bases and 11 bases, with 14 bases remaining between them. The CDR3 sequence is CASSTYRVRQYF. As DNA, the CDR3 is TGTGCCAGCAGTACCTACAGGGTAAGGCAGTATTTT.

Remarks on this clone: This sample also contains other DNA sequences that code for the same CDR3. The V and J genes are TRBV11-2 and TRBJ1-1; D is uncertain. Germline CDR1 and CDR2: SGHAT and FQNNGV. The CDR3 is made up of 13 amino acids. The V end was cut by 4 bases, the J end by 1 base, with 7 bases between. This CDR3 is CASSSDTNTEAFF. As DNA, the CDR3 is TGTGCCAGCAGCTCCGACACGAACACTGAAGCTTTCTTT.

The chain couples TRBV9 to TRBJ1-3; a possible D gene is TRBD1 (6 bases). Between the trimmed V and J ends, which lost 0 bases and 3 bases, there was a span of 10 bases. This CDR3 region has 15 residues. CDR1 and CDR2 from the germline V gene are SGDLS and YYNGEE. The CDR3 is CASSVDGGFGNTIYF. CDR3 bases: TGTGCCAGCAGCGTAGATGGGGGCTTTGGAAACACCATATATTTT.

The chain uses TRBV28 and TRBJ2-2; 8 bases match TRBD1. V was pared by 10 bases and J by 4 bases, with 5 bases of the junction left unmatched. The CDR3 length is 13 residues. Germline V gene sequence: CDR1 MDHEN, CDR2 SYDVKM. CDR3 sequence: CATRGQSTGELFF. The CDR3 bases are TGTGCCACCAGGGGGCAGTCCACCGGGGAGCTGTTTTTT.

The chain recombines TRBV24-1 with TRBJ2-7, with unresolved D. The CDR3 extends over 13 amino acids. V was cut by 4 bases and J by 2 bases, with 8 bases left in between. Germline CDR1 reads KGHDR; CDR2 reads SFDVKD. The CDR3 sequence is CATSDPYTYEQYF. CDR3 nucleotides: TGTGCCACCAGTGACCCGTATACCTACGAGCAGTACTTC.

The gene calls are TRBV28 and TRBJ2-7; TRBD2 matches 7 bases. The CDR3 has 17 amino acids. CDR1 and CDR2 (germline): MDHEN, SYDVKM. V shed 2 bases and J 1 base; nucleotides not matched to a gene: 11. The chain's CDR3 is CASSLLPASGRSYEQYF. CDR3 coding DNA: TGTGCCAGCAGTTTACTCCCGGCTAGCGGAAGATCCTACGAGCAGTACTTC.

V gene TRBV2 combines with J gene TRBJ1-5; a weak D match, TRBD1 (5 bases). CDR3 length: 15 amino acids. The V gene lost 6 bases and the J gene lost 0 bases, with 12 bases spanning the gap. Germline assignment: CDR1 SNHLY and CDR2 FYNNEI. The DNA for the CDR3 is TGTGCCAGCAGGGACACCTTGTATAGCAATCAGCCCCAGCATTTT. Protein product: CASRDTLYSNQPQHF. Combining the CDR3 with reference TRBV2 and TRBJ1-5 gives the whole variable domain EPEVTQTPSHQVTQMGQEVILRCVPISNHLYFYWYRQILGQKVEFLVSFYNNEISEKSEIFDDQFSVERPDGSNFTLKIRSTKLEDSAMYFCASRDTLYSNQPQHFGDGTRLSIL.